Described below is a single TCR beta chain sequence and its context. What it recognizes is unknown. This entry comes from a study of T cell repertoires in cytomegalovirus infection. Study summary: HLA-C-restricted CMV epitopes, recently identified, and well-studied HLA-B-restricted ones were used by the study. Regarding the study as a whole: Predominance within the ex vivo response was attributable to HLA-C-restricted CMV-specific TCR beta clonotypes.

CDR1 is SGHTA, CDR2 FQGNSA, per germline. This CDR3 has 13 amino acids. V was shortened by 4 bases and J by 2 bases, with 9 bases between the two germline ends. TCRdb re-derived calls from the reads in MiXCR, one entry per CDR3 protein. The sample has roughly 570,000 distinct CDR3 sequences; about 40% are singletons. The chain is built from TRBV7-2 and TRBJ2-7; D is unresolved. This TCR derives from a human donor in good health (CMV status not recorded). Some clones in this sample may be carry-over from other donors' samples. The sequencing here drew on cultured PBMCs, taken from culture after CMV antigen stimulation. CDR3 residues: CASSSVRTYEQYF. The CDR3 bases are TGTGCCAGCAGCTCGGTCCGCACCTACGAGCAGTACTTC.